The TCR beta chain described here comes from a study of T cell changes during pregnancy in multiple sclerosis. The table lists this clone with many counts. This CDR3 spans 13 amino acids. With 3 bases removed from V and 4 bases from J, the gap between germline ends came to 9 bases. The germline CDR1 and CDR2 sequences are LNHDA and SQIVND (reference sequence). The data were produced by immunoSEQ multiplex PCR, yet TCRdb's version contains in-frame clones alone and is incomplete. Here the sample spans 45,000 to 50,000 clones, 92% being singletons. V is TRBV19 and J is TRBJ1-2, with D possibly matching TRBD1 (5 bases). The source of this sequence is a female donor in good health, enrolled as a control in a pregnancy study. The sequenced sample was CD4+ T cells from peripheral blood mononuclear cells, obtained in the second trimester of pregnancy. DNA of the CDR3: TGTGCCAGTAGTATTCAGGGCGTCTATGGCTACACCTTC. It specifies CASSIQGVYGYTF.